This TCR beta chain was captured by sequencing in a study of OX40 agonist ivuxolimab in advanced cancers. About the study: Partial responses were observed in three patients, of whom one had hepatocellular carcinoma and two had cutaneous melanoma.

This clone showed up just once. Profiling relied on immunoSEQ multiplex PCR, and the TCRdb table lists in-frame clones only, not all of them. The sample contains some 16,000 clones, approximately 80% of which appear only once. Germline V gives CDR1 SGHVS, CDR2 FNYEAQ. The ends lost 5 bases at V and 0 bases at J; junction bases unmatched: 6. CDR3 length: 18 amino acids. Blood specimens came from baseline, cycle 4 day 1, and cycle 7 day 1. The sequence was obtained from an adult with an advanced solid tumor such as melanoma, head and neck, liver or kidney cancer. The sample was CD4+ or CD8+ T cells sorted from blood, taken in a trial of the OX40 agonist ivuxolimab. This rearrangement joins TRBV7-6 to TRBJ2-3; 15 bases map to TRBD2. The CDR3 loop is CASSRGLAGGQSTDTQYF. DNA for the CDR3: TGTGCCAGCAGCCGAGGACTAGCGGGGGGGCAGAGCACAGATACGCAGTATTTT.